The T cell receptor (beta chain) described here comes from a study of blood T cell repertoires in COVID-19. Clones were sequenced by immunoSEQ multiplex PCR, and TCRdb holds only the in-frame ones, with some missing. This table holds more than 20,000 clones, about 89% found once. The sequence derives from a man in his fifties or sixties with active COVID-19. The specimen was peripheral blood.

Here the CDR3 reads CASSLVTGPYEQYF. Here the CDR3 DNA reads TGTGCCAGCAGCTTAGTGACAGGACCCTACGAGCAGTACTTC. This chain connects TRBV11-3 to TRBJ2-7; the D gene is possibly TRBD1 (6 bases). Trimming left V 1 base short and J 2 bases short, with 9 bases between. This CDR3 is built from 14 residues. CDR1 is SGHNT, CDR2 YENEEA, per germline. The whole variable domain, filled in from reference TRBV11-3 and TRBJ2-7, reads EAGVVQSPRYKIIEKKQPVAFWCNPISGHNTLYWYLQNLGQGPELLIRYENEEAVDDSQLPKDRFSAERLKGVDSTLKIQPAELGDSAVYLCASSLVTGPYEQYFGPGTRLTVT.